The 11 T cell receptor beta chains presented below share a single source sample, sequenced in a study of beta chain features in type 1 diabetes. Of the isolated RNA, all was reverse transcribed, and so the sequenced material was expressed TCRB transcripts. Sequenced by immunoSEQ multiplex PCR; TCRdb stores in-frame clones only, minus some. The table shows a few hundred thousand clones, with approximately 11% occurring only once. The sample was naive CD4+ T cells from blood. Receptors were obtained from a woman in her 30s in good health.

The rearrangement links TRBV7-6 to TRBJ1-5, with 8 bases fitting TRBD1. This CDR3 is 14 amino acids long. The germline gives CDR1 SGHVS, CDR2 FNYEAQ. With 5 bases clipped from V and 8 bases from J, the junction kept 8 bases outside the gene matches. The CDR3 nucleotides are TGTGCCAGCAGCCTCGACCAGGGGGCGAAGCCCCAGCATTTT. This encodes CASSLDQGAKPQHF. Looking up the rest from reference TRBV7-6 and TRBJ1-5 gives the full variable domain: GAGVSQSPRYKVTKRGQDVALRCDPISGHVSLYWYRQALGQGPEFLTYFNYEAQQDKSGLPNDRFSAERPEGSISTLTIQRTEQRDSAMYRCASSLDQGAKPQHFGDGTRLSIL.

The chain links TRBV6-6 to TRBJ2-7; 8 nucleotides line up with TRBD2. The CDR3 contains 16 residues. Trimming took 0 bases from V and 2 from J; bases not matched to a gene: 6. Germline V gives CDR1 MNHNY, CDR2 SVGAGI (reference sequence). CDR3 coding DNA: TGTGCCAGCAGTTACTCAGGGGGACTAGGAACCTACGAGCAGTACTTC. Amino acid sequence: CASSYSGGLGTYEQYF.

This clone was observed many times. The rearrangement joins TRBV14 to TRBJ2-1, with D perhaps TRBD1 (7 bases). The V end lost 4 bases, the J end lost 10 bases, and 14 bases lay between the germline ends. The CDR3 is made up of 13 amino acids. The V gene's germline CDR1 is SGHDN and CDR2 FVKESK. The CDR3 bases are TGTGCCAGCAGCCGATCAGGGGGAGGCGAGCAGTTCTTC. Translating gives CASSRSGGGEQFF.

The chain carries TRBV4-3 and TRBJ2-5, with TRBD2 matching 7 bases. The germline V gene encodes CDR1 LGHNA and CDR2 YSLEER. Unmatched junction bases numbered 8, after V lost 0 bases and J lost 4 bases. CDR3 length: 16 amino acids. The CDR3: CASSQDGASGAETQYF. The CDR3 DNA follows: TGCGCCAGCAGCCAAGATGGGGCTAGCGGCGCAGAGACCCAGTACTTC.

This clone was recorded a few times. This sequence joins TRBV4-3 and TRBJ2-2; 16 bases fit TRBD2. The V gene's germline CDR1 is LGHNA and CDR2 YSLEER. The junction had 5 bases not matched to a gene; V was cut back by 3 bases and J by 4 bases. CDR3 length: 18 amino acids. The CDR3 bases are TGCGCCAGCAGCCAGCAGGGACTAGCGGGAGGGCCCACCGGGGAGCTGTTTTTT. Its protein product is CASSQQGLAGGPTGELFF.

This clone was counted only a few times. The rearrangement joins TRBV7-2 to TRBJ1-5, with a tentative D call TRBD1 (5 bases). This CDR3 has 15 residues. The V and J ends lost 0 bases and 4 bases respectively, with 10 bases between them. Germline CDR1 SGHTA, CDR2 FQGNSA. DNA for the CDR3: TGTGCCAGCAGCTTAGCGGGGCCAGAAAATCAGCCCCAGCATTTT. Protein: CASSLAGPENQPQHF.

This clone appeared once. The chain is built from TRBV7-2 and TRBJ1-2; TRBD1 aligns across 12 bases. This CDR3 has 19 residues. From germline, CDR1 is SGHTA and CDR2 FQGNSA. The junction had 15 bases not matched to a gene; V was cut back by 7 bases and J by 0 bases. The CDR3 here is CASTTTLRDRGLANYGYTF. The CDR3 DNA reads as TGTGCCAGCACCACCACCCTCCGGGACAGGGGGCTAGCTAACTATGGCTACACCTTC.

The chain has TRBV5-1 and TRBJ2-1, with TRBD2 identical over 13 bases. This CDR3 region has 16 residues. Per germline, CDR1 SGHRS and CDR2 YFSETQ. With 4 bases clipped from V and 5 bases from J, the junction kept 6 bases outside the gene matches. CDR3: CASSRTSGSGDNEQFF. The CDR3 region has the DNA TGCGCCAGCAGCAGGACTAGCGGGAGTGGGGACAATGAGCAGTTCTTC.

The chain carries TRBV4-2 and TRBJ2-3, with a possible D match to TRBD2 (6 bases). Trimming removed 1 base from V and 2 bases from J, with 10 bases in between. Germline V lookup: CDR1 LGHNA, CDR2 YNFKEQ. The CDR3 spans 15 residues. The CDR3 region is CASSQGLVDTDTQYF. CDR3 DNA: TGTGCCAGCAGCCAAGGACTAGTCGACACAGATACGCAGTATTTT.

The chain has TRBV29-1 and TRBJ2-7, with TRBD2 identical over 8 bases. V was pared by 6 bases and J by 4 bases, with 8 bases of the junction left unmatched. The CDR3 has 13 amino acids. Germline lookup yields CDR1 SQVTM and CDR2 ANQGSEA. CDR3 region: CSVRGGGSYEQYF. CDR3 DNA: TGCAGCGTCCGGGGGGGAGGTTCGTACGAGCAGTACTTC.

The chain links TRBV7-6 to TRBJ2-1; 10 nucleotides agree with TRBD2. V was pared by 0 bases and J by 6 bases, with 5 bases of the junction left unmatched. Germline V gene data show CDR1 as SGHVS and CDR2 as FNYEAQ. The CDR3 runs to 16 residues. Here the CDR3 DNA reads TGTGCCAGCAGCTTAGCGCTGGGGACTAGCGTCAATGAGCAGTTCTTC. Translation gives CASSLALGTSVNEQFF.